A selection of T cell receptor beta chains follows, all from one sample in a study of CD8+ T cells in alopecia areata. Only in-frame clones appear in the TCRdb table, and some are missing; sequencing was by immunoSEQ multiplex PCR. This sample has 90,000 to 150,000 clones, with 53% found just once. Specimen: CD4+ T cells sorted from blood, collected at week 4, from a patient treated with tofacitinib. The receptors derive from a human donor with alopecia areata. The CDR3 runs from the conserved cysteine through the conserved F or W. The order of the fields is V gene, J gene, clone size, D gene, CDR3 DNA, CDR3 protein. A D gene is named only where the DNA matches it firmly. Not all rows give a size; the values are once, few, many and, for expanded clones, a class.

v_call: TRBV29-1
j_call: TRBJ1-4
clone_size: .
d_call: .
cdr3_nt: TGCAGCGCGACCGAGAATGAAAAACTGTTTTTT
cdr3_aa: CSATENEKLFF

v_call: TRBV30
j_call: TRBJ1-2
clone_size: once
d_call: .
cdr3_nt: TGTGCCTGGAGTGTAGGCCCCGGTTTTGGCTACACCTTC
cdr3_aa: CAWSVGPGFGYTF

v_call: TRBV29-1
j_call: TRBJ1-1
clone_size: few
d_call: .
cdr3_nt: TGCAGCGCTGGGAAAACCCCGTTCGCTGAAGCTTTCTTT
cdr3_aa: CSAGKTPFAEAFF

v_call: TRBV4-2
j_call: TRBJ2-7
clone_size: .
d_call: TRBD1
cdr3_nt: TGTGCCAGCAGCCAATCCGGGACAGGGGCGGAGGAGCAGTACTTC
cdr3_aa: CASSQSGTGAEEQYF

v_call: TRBV30
j_call: TRBJ1-2
clone_size: .
d_call: .
cdr3_nt: TGTGCCTGGAGTGGACGTGCACAGGCCGACTACACCTTC
cdr3_aa: CAWSGRAQADYTF

v_call: TRBV4-2
j_call: TRBJ1-2
clone_size: .
d_call: TRBD1
cdr3_nt: TGTGCCAGCAGCACCAGACAGGGGGCGGACTATGGCTACACCTTC
cdr3_aa: CASSTRQGADYGYTF

v_call: TRBV7-9
j_call: TRBJ1-5
clone_size: few
d_call: .
cdr3_nt: TGTGCCAGCAGCTTGGGAGGGGATCAGCCCCAGCATTTT
cdr3_aa: CASSLGGDQPQHF

v_call: TRBV30
j_call: TRBJ2-1
clone_size: .
d_call: TRBD2
cdr3_nt: TGTGCCTGGAGTTTGGGGGGACTAGCGGGGAATGAGCAGTTCTTC
cdr3_aa: CAWSLGGLAGNEQFF

v_call: TRBV11-2
j_call: TRBJ1-5
clone_size: .
d_call: .
cdr3_nt: TGTGCCAGCAGCTTGGGGGGAGGTCAGCCCCAGCATTTT
cdr3_aa: CASSLGGGQPQHF

v_call: TRBV5-1
j_call: TRBJ2-1
clone_size: few
d_call: TRBD2
cdr3_nt: TGCGCCAGCAGGGATGGGACTAGCGGGAATGAGCAGTTCTTC
cdr3_aa: CASRDGTSGNEQFF

v_call: TRBV29-1
j_call: TRBJ1-2
clone_size: .
d_call: .
cdr3_nt: TGCAGCGCTATGAGGGGGTCGGACTATGGCTACACCTTC
cdr3_aa: CSAMRGSDYGYTF

v_call: TRBV29-1
j_call: TRBJ2-1
clone_size: few
d_call: TRBD2
cdr3_nt: TGCAGCTTAAGCGGGAGGACCTACAATGAGCAGTTCTTC
cdr3_aa: CSLSGRTYNEQFF

v_call: TRBV2
j_call: TRBJ1-1
clone_size: .
d_call: .
cdr3_nt: TGTGCCAGCAGGACAGCAGCTTTCTTT
cdr3_aa: CASRTAAFF

v_call: TRBV29-1
j_call: TRBJ1-5
clone_size: .
d_call: TRBD1
cdr3_nt: TGCAGCGTTAGGGACAGGGGAATAAATCAGCCCCAGCATTTT
cdr3_aa: CSVRDRGINQPQHF

v_call: TRBV23-1
j_call: TRBJ2-5
clone_size: few
d_call: .
cdr3_nt: TGCGCCAGCAGCCCAGAAGGGGGGGCCGGGGAGACCCAGTACTTC
cdr3_aa: CASSPEGGAGETQYF

v_call: TRBV18
j_call: TRBJ1-5
clone_size: .
d_call: .
cdr3_nt: TGTGCCAGCTCACCACCAGGCACGCCGAATCAGCCCCAGCATTTT
cdr3_aa: CASSPPGTPNQPQHF

v_call: TRBV28
j_call: TRBJ1-2
clone_size: few
d_call: .
cdr3_nt: TGTGCCAGCAGTTTGGCAAGGGGAGGCTACACCTTC
cdr3_aa: CASSLARGGYTF

v_call: TRBV7-3
j_call: TRBJ2-4
clone_size: .
d_call: .
cdr3_nt: TGTGCCAGCAGCTTAACAGGGAGACAGTACTTC
cdr3_aa: CASSLTGRQYF

v_call: TRBV4-1
j_call: TRBJ2-3
clone_size: .
d_call: .
cdr3_nt: TGTGCCAGCAGCCAAGATAGGGCTTCGGGTACGCAGTATTTT
cdr3_aa: CASSQDRASGTQYF

v_call: TRBV29-1
j_call: TRBJ1-1
clone_size: .
d_call: .
cdr3_nt: TGCAGCGTTGGGGGTCGAGGAAAGGGAACTGAAGCTTTCTTT
cdr3_aa: CSVGGRGKGTEAFF

v_call: TRBV29-1
j_call: TRBJ1-2
clone_size: .
d_call: .
cdr3_nt: TGCAGCGTGGGGACGGATGCACTTGGCTATGGCTACACCTTC
cdr3_aa: CSVGTDALGYGYTF